These 13 T cell receptor beta chains share one sample of origin, sequenced in a study of blood T cell repertoires in COVID-19. Generated by immunoSEQ multiplex PCR, the TCRdb table keeps only in-frame clones and is missing some. The repertoire consists of around 69,000 clones, with almost 85% occurring once and the leading ten covering roughly 20%. Sequencing was carried out using peripheral blood. The receptors stem from a man aged 50-60 years with acute or convalescent COVID-19.

The chain has TRBV6-1 and TRBJ2-3; 7 bases are a match to TRBD2. CDR1 MNHNS and CDR2 SASEGT come from the germline V gene. This CDR3 is built from 15 residues. With 0 bases clipped from V and 3 bases from J, the junction kept 3 bases outside the gene matches. The CDR3 loop reads CASSEAQGGTDTQYF. Written as DNA, the CDR3 is TGTGCCAGCAGTGAAGCCCAGGGAGGGACAGATACGCAGTATTTT.

V usage is TRBV9 and J usage is TRBJ1-3, with a tentative D call TRBD1 (5 bases). CDR1 and CDR2 from the germline V gene are SGDLS and YYNGEE. This CDR3 has 17 amino acids. Trimming left V 0 bases short and J 2 bases short, with 15 bases between. CDR3 nucleotide sequence: TGTGCCAGCAGCGTAGCTCAGGGTATGGAAGCTGGAAACACCATATATTTT. Translation: CASSVAQGMEAGNTIYF.

The chain carries TRBV5-4 and TRBJ1-2; D is unresolved. This CDR3 spans 11 amino acids. Germline CDR1 and CDR2: SGHNT and YYREEE (reference sequence). The ends were cut back, 4 bases at V and 6 bases at J, with 7 bases in the middle. The CDR3 loop is CASSHNHGYTF. The CDR3 DNA reads as TGTGCCAGCAGCCACAATCATGGCTACACCTTC.

V gene TRBV5-6 combines with J gene TRBJ2-7, with D tentatively TRBD1 (5 bases). V was trimmed by 2 bases and J by 2 bases, leaving 14 bases between them. CDR1 is SGHDT, CDR2 YYEEEE, per germline. The CDR3 runs 15 residues. This CDR3 is CASSLIGRAPYEQYF. The CDR3 DNA sequence: TGTGCCAGCAGCTTAATTGGCAGGGCCCCCTACGAGCAGTACTTC.

As for this clone: One end of the junction varies from germline; a read error may be responsible. This rearrangement joins TRBV5-1 to TRBJ2-5; tentatively, D is TRBD2 (5 bases). This CDR3 has 12 amino acids. Germline CDR1 is SGHRS and CDR2 is YFSETQ. DNA of the CDR3: TGCGCCAGCAGCTTGGGGGGAGAGGCCCAGTACTTC. It specifies CASSLGGEAQYF. Looking up the rest from reference TRBV5-1 and TRBJ2-5 gives the full variable domain: KAGVTQTPRYLIKTRGQQVTLSCSPISGHRSVSWYQQTPGQGLQFLFEYFSETQRNKGNFPGRFSGRQFSNSRSEMNVSTLELGDSALYLCASSLGGEAQYFGPGTRLLVL.

The chain recombines TRBV29-1 with TRBJ2-5; 10 bases line up with TRBD2. The length of the CDR3 is 16 residues. CDR1 is SQVTM and CDR2 is ANQGSEA in the germline V gene. With 3 bases clipped from V and 4 bases from J, the junction kept 11 bases outside the gene matches. This CDR3 reads CSVDGLAGVGGETQYF. The CDR3 nucleotides read TGCAGCGTTGACGGCCTAGCGGGGGTAGGAGGAGAGACCCAGTACTTC.

The V call is TRBV2, the J call TRBJ2-5; 7 nucleotides align to TRBD1. The V segment lost 6 bases and the J segment 1 base; nucleotides outside the gene matches: 11. CDR3 size: 16 residues. Germline assignment: CDR1 SNHLY and CDR2 FYNNEI. The CDR3 bases are TGTGCCAGCAGGAAGGACAGGTTTGGGAGCCAAGAGACCCAGTACTTC. This encodes CASRKDRFGSQETQYF.

CDR3 sequence (DNA): TGTGCCATCAGCCAGTCTGAGGTCCGAGCTGCGTCTTTCTTT. This encodes CAISQSEVRAASFF. The rearrangement links TRBV10-3 to TRBJ1-1; D is unresolved. The V and J ends lost 6 bases and 12 bases respectively, with 23 bases between them. CDR1 and CDR2 from the germline V gene are ENHRY and SYGVKD. CDR3 length: 14 amino acids.

The chain has TRBV15 and TRBJ1-2; D perhaps matches TRBD1 (6 bases). This CDR3 spans 16 amino acids. V was pared by 0 bases and J by 6 bases, with 17 bases between. Germline CDR1 is LNHNV and CDR2 is YYDKDF (reference sequence). CDR3 sequence reads: CATSREGAGVGNGYTF. CDR3 DNA: TGTGCCACCAGCAGAGAGGGGGCGGGGGTCGGAAATGGCTACACCTTC.

The J gene is TRBJ2-1, the V gene TRBV10-3; D is perhaps TRBD1 (5 bases). The CDR3 contains 17 residues. The V end lost 4 bases, the J end lost 0 bases, and 16 bases lay between the germline ends. The germline V gene has CDR1 ENHRY and CDR2 SYGVKD. The CDR3 sequence: CAISVPPQGSSYNEQFF. The CDR3 nucleotides read TGTGCCATCAGTGTTCCCCCTCAGGGAAGCTCCTACAATGAGCAGTTCTTC.

The count of this clone is one. The chain is built from TRBV3-1 (or the pseudogene TRBV3-2) and TRBJ1-2; 8 positions agree with TRBD1. Germline V lookup: CDR1 LGHDT, CDR2 YNNKEL (reference sequence). The CDR3 runs to 16 residues. The ends lost 3 bases at V and 4 bases at J; junction bases unmatched: 10. The CDR3, as DNA: TGTGCCAGCAGCCACGCGGACAGGGTGAGCCTCTATGGCTACACCTTC. Protein sequence: CASSHADRVSLYGYTF.

The gene calls are TRBV11-2 and TRBJ1-1, with 7 positions matching TRBD1. V shed 5 bases and J 5 bases; nucleotides not matched to a gene: 8. CDR1 is SGHAT, CDR2 FQNNGV, per germline. The CDR3 contains 14 residues. The chain's CDR3 is CASSIRIQGTEAFF. The CDR3 region has the DNA TGTGCCAGCAGCATCCGTATACAGGGGACTGAAGCTTTCTTT.

The chain uses TRBV9 and TRBJ2-3; a weak D match, TRBD1 (5 bases). The V and J ends lost 1 base and 2 bases respectively, with 11 bases between them. Germline CDR1 reads SGDLS; CDR2 reads YYNGEE. The CDR3 extends over 15 amino acids. CDR3 in amino acids: CASSVSSQDTDTQYF. CDR3 bases: TGTGCCAGCAGCGTATCTTCACAGGACACAGATACGCAGTATTTT.